Included here is one T cell receptor (beta chain) sequence, with context. Antigen specificity is unknown. The CDR3 spans 11 residues. Looked up from germline, CDR1 is SNHLY and CDR2 is FYNNEI. This entry is derived from a study of monozygotic twins with inflammatory bowel disease. General study results and limits: No one strong IBD-associated signal or clonotype was supported. IBD-affected twins scored below their healthy co-twins in TCRbeta diversity (inverse Simpson). Patients received differing immunosuppressive treatments, which may have added variability to their repertoires.

For each CDR3 protein, TCRdb gives one entry from its re-call of the 5' RACE reads, without DNA. The data include fewer than 550,000 distinct CDR3 sequences; the top ten clones carry under 3%. Total RNA from whole blood was isolated with no T cell sorting. The sample consisted of blood. V gene TRBV2 combines with J gene TRBJ2-5; TCRdb's assignment of TRBD1 cannot be checked, as there is no DNA. The TCR sequence derives from a human donor with ulcerative colitis or Crohn's disease, or a healthy co-twin of an affected twin (not recorded which). CDR3 protein: CATGTEETQYF.